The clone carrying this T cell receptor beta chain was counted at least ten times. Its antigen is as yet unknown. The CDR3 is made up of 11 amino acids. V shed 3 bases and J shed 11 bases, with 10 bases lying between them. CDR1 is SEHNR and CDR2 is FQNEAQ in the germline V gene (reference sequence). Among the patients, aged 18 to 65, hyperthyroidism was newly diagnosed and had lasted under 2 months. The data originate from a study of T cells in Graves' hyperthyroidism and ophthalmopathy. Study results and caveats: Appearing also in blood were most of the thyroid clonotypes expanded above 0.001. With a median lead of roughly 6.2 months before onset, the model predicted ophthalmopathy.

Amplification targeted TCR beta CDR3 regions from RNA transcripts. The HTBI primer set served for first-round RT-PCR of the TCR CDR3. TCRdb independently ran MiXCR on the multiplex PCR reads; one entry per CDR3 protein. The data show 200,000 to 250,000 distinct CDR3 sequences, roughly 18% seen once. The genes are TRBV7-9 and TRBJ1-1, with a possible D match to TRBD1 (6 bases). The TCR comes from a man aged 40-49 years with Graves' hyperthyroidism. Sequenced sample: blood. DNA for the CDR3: TGTGCCAGCAGCTTCGAGGGGGAGGCTTTCTTT. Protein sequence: CASSFEGEAFF.